This TCR beta chain emerged from a study of identical twins. Germline V CDR1 and CDR2: MGHRA, YSYEKL. The CDR3 sequence is 13 residues long. V lost 1 base and J lost 8, with 9 bases in between. The table lists this clonotype with many counts. No donor was unhealthy or non-Caucasian. A single record per CDR3 protein comes from TCRdb applying MiXCR to the 5' RACE reads. The data contain 300,000 to 400,000 distinct CDR3 sequences, around 12% of them singletons. This sample also belongs to another study, concerning yellow fever vaccine responses in identical twins.

Sequencing used CD8+ T cells sorted from blood. The chain combines TRBV4-1 with TRBJ2-1; D unclear. The sequence was obtained from a woman between 18 and 29 years old in good health. The chain's CDR3 is CASSQVPFDEQFF. The CDR3 coding sequence is TGCGCCAGCAGCCAAGTACCCTTCGATGAGCAGTTCTTC.